This T cell receptor (beta chain) was sequenced during a study of T-cell memory formation after mild COVID-19. TCRdb analysed the 5' RACE reads with MiXCR anew, one entry per CDR3 protein. Among about 340,000 distinct CDR3 sequences, approximately 15% were seen once, and the ten largest hold around 20%. Germline values: CDR1 SNHLY, CDR2 FYNNEI. The CDR3 consists of 10 residues. Sequencing used PBMCs or a T cell subset sorted from them (not recorded which). The origin of this receptor is a young man who had mild COVID-19 (a few samples of this study predate the infection). Cell type and time point are not known. J is TRBJ2-5 and V is TRBV2, with no clear D. As DNA, the CDR3 is TGTGTGACCAGCCAAGAGACCCAGTACTTC. Translation: CVTSQETQYF.